This record concerns one TCR beta chain sequence. Antigen: not known. The sample belongs to a study of OX40 agonist ivuxolimab in advanced cancers. Study-wide points: On average, a greater number of expanded clones characterised CD8+ T cells relative to CD4+.

Libraries were prepared by immunoSEQ multiplex PCR; TCRdb keeps only in-frame clonotypes and omits some of them. The sample records over 10,000 clones, over 70% being singletons. The source of this sequence is an adult with an advanced solid tumor such as melanoma, head and neck, liver or kidney cancer. The material sequenced was CD4+ or CD8+ T cells sorted from blood, taken in a trial of the OX40 agonist ivuxolimab.

For the CDR3, the DNA is TGTGCCAGCAGTCTAGTGGGGGGCCTGGATGACGAGCAGTACTTC. It is translated as CASSLVGGLDDEQYF. This chain links TRBV28 with TRBJ2-7, with D perhaps assigned TRBD1 or TRBD2 (6 bases each). Trimming cost V 5 bases and J 5 bases, with 19 bases left between them. Germline-derived CDR1 and CDR2 are MDHEN and SYDVKM. The CDR3 runs 15 residues. Variable domain in full (rest from reference TRBV28 and TRBJ2-7): DVKVTQSSRYLVKRTGEKVFLECVQDMDHENMFWYRQDPGLGLRLIYFSYDVKMKEKGDIPEGYSVSREKKERFSLILESASTNQTSMYLCASSLVGGLDDEQYFGPGTRLTVT.